Shown below are 8 T cell receptor beta chains from a single sample sequenced in a study of blood T cell repertoires in COVID-19. The protocol was immunoSEQ multiplex PCR, while the TCRdb copy is restricted to in-frame clones and leaves out a portion. In the table there are tens of thousands of clones, 68% of which are singletons. Sequenced input: peripheral blood. These receptor sequences come from a woman between 65 and 79 years old with acute or convalescent COVID-19.

The chain couples TRBV6-5 to TRBJ1-5; the D is unclear. The CDR3 runs to 13 residues. Germline lookup yields CDR1 MNHEY and CDR2 SVGAGI. The V gene lost 9 bases and the J gene lost 0 bases, with 9 bases spanning the gap. The CDR3 protein is CASQDYSNQPQHF. CDR3 DNA sequence: TGTGCCAGTCAGGATTATAGCAATCAGCCCCAGCATTTT.

The table lists this clone with a few counts. The V and J genes are TRBV5-4 and TRBJ2-7; 7 bases fit TRBD2. V trimming: 0 bases; J trimming: 7 bases; junction bases outside the gene matches: 7. CDR3 length equals 14 residues. Germline values: CDR1 SGHNT, CDR2 YYREEE (reference sequence). Written as DNA, the CDR3 is TGTGCCAGCAGCTTGGGGGCTAGCGGAGGGGAGCAGTACTTC. Protein: CASSLGASGGEQYF.

The chain combines TRBV28 with TRBJ1-1; D remains ambiguous. This CDR3 is 15 amino acids long. Germline V gene lookup returns CDR1 MDHEN and CDR2 SYDVKM. Between the trimmed V and J ends, which lost 4 bases and 6 bases, there was a span of 18 bases. CDR3 in amino acids: CASSSPRDPSAEAFF. CDR3 DNA sequence: TGTGCCAGCAGTTCCCCAAGAGACCCAAGCGCTGAAGCTTTCTTT. The complete variable domain, with remaining parts taken from reference TRBV28 and TRBJ1-1, reads DVKVTQSSRYLVKRTGEKVFLECVQDMDHENMFWYRQDPGLGLRLIYFSYDVKMKEKGDIPEGYSVSREKKERFSLILESASTNQTSMYLCASSSPRDPSAEAFFGQGTRLTVV.

The V call is TRBV11-3, the J call TRBJ2-1; D might be TRBD1 (5 bases). The CDR3 contains 15 residues. V dropped 0 bases and J dropped 7 bases, with 13 bases sitting between them. The V gene's germline CDR1 is SGHNT and CDR2 YENEEA. CDR3 region: CASSLEAYSGNEQFF. The CDR3 DNA reads as TGTGCCAGCAGCTTAGAAGCCTACTCAGGGAATGAGCAGTTCTTC.

The chain couples TRBV27 to TRBJ1-2; the match to TRBD1 covers 7 bases. This CDR3 has 13 residues. Germline-derived CDR1 and CDR2 are MNHEY and SMNVEV (reference sequence). V dropped 10 bases and J dropped 3; count of bases not matched to a gene: 8. For the CDR3, the DNA is TGTGCCACCTACTCCGACAGGGACTATGGCTACACCTTC. Encoded protein: CATYSDRDYGYTF.

The genes are TRBV7-9 and TRBJ1-2; perhaps TRBD1 as D (6 bases). CDR3 length equals 15 residues. Germline assignment: CDR1 SEHNR and CDR2 FQNEAQ (reference sequence). V was pared by 2 bases and J by 2 bases, with 12 bases between. Here the CDR3 DNA reads TGTGCCAGCAGCTTACCCGGGCAGGGGAACTATGGCTACACCTTC. The encoded protein is CASSLPGQGNYGYTF. Drawing the rest from reference TRBV7-9 and TRBJ1-2, the complete variable domain is DTGVSQNPRHKITKRGQNVTFRCDPISEHNRLYWYRQTLGQGPEFLTYFQNEAQLEKSRLLSDRFSAERPKGSFSTLEIQRTEQGDSAMYLCASSLPGQGNYGYTFGSGTRLTVV.

The V gene is TRBV19, the J gene TRBJ2-7, with D maybe TRBD1 (7 bases). V dropped 5 bases and J dropped 4 bases, with 15 bases sitting between them. This CDR3 region has 14 residues. From germline, CDR1 is LNHDA and CDR2 SQIVND (reference sequence). For the CDR3, the DNA is TGTGCCAGTAGTTTTATGGAGGGGGCTTACGAGCAGTACTTC. This codes for CASSFMEGAYEQYF.

This clone appeared a single time. The V call is TRBV3-1 (or the pseudogene TRBV3-2), the J call TRBJ1-2; D not resolved. Germline CDR1 is LGHDT and CDR2 is YNNKEL (reference sequence). Trimming removed 4 bases at V and 3 bases at J, with 9 bases between. The CDR3 is made up of 13 amino acids. The CDR3 sequence is CASSPPYDYGYTF. The CDR3 nucleotides are TGTGCCAGCAGCCCCCCCTACGACTATGGCTACACCTTC.